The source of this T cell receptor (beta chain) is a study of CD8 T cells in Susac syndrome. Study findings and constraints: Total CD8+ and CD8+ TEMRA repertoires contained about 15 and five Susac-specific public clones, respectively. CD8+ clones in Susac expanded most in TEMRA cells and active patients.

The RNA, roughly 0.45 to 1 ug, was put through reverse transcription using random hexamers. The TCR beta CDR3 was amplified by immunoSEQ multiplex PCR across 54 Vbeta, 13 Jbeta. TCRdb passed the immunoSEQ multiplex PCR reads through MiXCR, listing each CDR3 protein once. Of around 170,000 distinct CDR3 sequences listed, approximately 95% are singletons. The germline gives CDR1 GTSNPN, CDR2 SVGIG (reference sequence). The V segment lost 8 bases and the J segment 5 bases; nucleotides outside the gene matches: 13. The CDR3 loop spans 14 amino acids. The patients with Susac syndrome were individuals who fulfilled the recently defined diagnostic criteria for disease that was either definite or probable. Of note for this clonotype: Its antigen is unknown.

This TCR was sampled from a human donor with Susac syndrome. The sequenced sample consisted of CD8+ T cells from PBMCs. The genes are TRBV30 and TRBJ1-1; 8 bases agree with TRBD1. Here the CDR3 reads CARQAAGGNTEAFF. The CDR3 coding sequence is TGTGCCCGACAGGCGGCAGGGGGCAATACTGAAGCTTTCTTT.